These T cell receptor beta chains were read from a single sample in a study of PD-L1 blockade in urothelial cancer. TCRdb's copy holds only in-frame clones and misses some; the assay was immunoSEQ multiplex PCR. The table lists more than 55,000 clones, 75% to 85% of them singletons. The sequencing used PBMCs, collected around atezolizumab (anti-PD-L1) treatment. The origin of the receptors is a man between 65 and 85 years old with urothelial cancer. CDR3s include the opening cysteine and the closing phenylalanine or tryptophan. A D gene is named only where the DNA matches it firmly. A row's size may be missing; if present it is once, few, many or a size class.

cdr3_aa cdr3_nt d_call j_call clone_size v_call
CASSPTGTQYF TGTGCCAGCAGCCCCACCGGTACGCAGTATTTT - TRBJ2-3 - TRBV7-2
CASSFSPSDIQYF TGTGCCAGCAGCTTCTCCCCGAGTGACATTCAGTACTTC - TRBJ2-4 - TRBV5-4
CASSPDFSYNEQFF TGCGCCAGCAGCCCAGACTTCTCCTACAATGAGCAGTTCTTC - TRBJ2-1 - TRBV4-3
CAISESGSGGSNQPQHF TGTGCCATCAGTGAGTCGGGGAGTGGAGGCTCTAATCAGCCCCAGCATTTT - TRBJ1-5 few TRBV10-3
CASSLGTGFSLANNEQFF TGTGCCAGCAGCTTAGGGACAGGGTTTTCTCTAGCGAACAATGAGCAGTTCTTC TRBD1 TRBJ2-1 once TRBV7-9
CASRASWERYEQYF TGTGCCAGCAGGGCGTCCTGGGAGAGGTACGAGCAGTACTTC - TRBJ2-7 - TRBV6-1
CASSVDSGRADTQYF TGTGCCAGCAGCGTAGATAGCGGGAGGGCAGATACGCAGTATTTT TRBD2 TRBJ2-3 - TRBV9
CASTSHETQYF TGTGCCAGCACCAGTCATGAGACCCAGTACTTC - TRBJ2-5 - TRBV28
CASSLAQGGTGELFF TGCGCCAGCAGCTTGGCCCAGGGGGGCACCGGGGAGCTGTTTTTT - TRBJ2-2 - TRBV5-1
CASSLTDRGRTGELFF TGTGCCAGCAGCTTAACGGACAGGGGGAGGACCGGGGAGCTGTTTTTT TRBD1 TRBJ2-2 - TRBV7-3
CASSLPEGSGTYEQYF TGTGCCAGCAGTCTCCCAGAGGGTAGCGGGACCTACGAGCAGTACTTC TRBD2 TRBJ2-7 - TRBV2
CASSPDLASGRETQYF TGTGCCAGCTCACCCGATCTGGCTAGCGGGAGAGAGACCCAGTACTTC TRBD2 TRBJ2-5 once TRBV18
CASSFTSGTVGELFF TGTGCCAGCAGTTTCACTAGCGGGACGGTCGGGGAGCTGTTTTTT TRBD2 TRBJ2-2 - TRBV27
CASSPAPGDTETQYF TGTGCCAGCAGCCCCGCCCCAGGGGACACAGAGACCCAGTACTTC - TRBJ2-5 - TRBV9
CASSYGGSLGGYTF TGTGCCAGCAGTTACGGAGGCAGCCTTGGTGGCTACACCTTC - TRBJ1-2 - TRBV6-5
CASSLGGQGGPYEQYF TGTGCCAGCAGCTTGGGGGGACAGGGAGGCCCCTACGAGCAGTACTTC TRBD1 TRBJ2-7 - TRBV5-4
CASSESAAGGTDTQYF TGCGCCAGCAGTGAGTCTGCAGCGGGGGGCACAGATACGCAGTATTTT TRBD2 TRBJ2-3 few TRBV10-1
CASSPTSLGRDEQFF TGTGCCAGCTCACCGACTAGTTTGGGAAGGGATGAGCAGTTCTTC - TRBJ2-1 - TRBV18
CAGQVLNTEAFF TGTGCCGGACAGGTTTTGAACACTGAAGCTTTCTTT TRBD1 TRBJ1-1 - TRBV6-1
CASSISTSTDTQYF TGTGCCAGTAGTATTAGTACTAGCACAGATACGCAGTATTTT - TRBJ2-3 - TRBV19
CASSIDAGLAGGEQFF TGTGCCAGTAGTATAGATGCGGGACTAGCGGGAGGGGAGCAGTTCTTC TRBD2 TRBJ2-1 - TRBV19
CASTGGLQGYGYTF TGTGCCAGCACCGGGGGCTTACAGGGGTATGGCTACACCTTC TRBD1 TRBJ1-2 once TRBV25-1
CASSLGLAETGELFF TGTGCCAGCAGCTTGGGACTAGCGGAGACCGGGGAGCTGTTTTTT TRBD2 TRBJ2-2 - TRBV5-4
CASSISGRRDTQYF TGTGCCAGTAGTATAAGCGGGAGGAGGGATACGCAGTATTTT TRBD2 TRBJ2-3 - TRBV19
CASSSSPLRQYF TGTGCCAGTAGTTCTAGCCCCTTGCGGCAGTACTTC - TRBJ2-7 - TRBV19
CSVSDTNYGYTF TGCAGCGTTAGTGACACCAACTATGGCTACACCTTC - TRBJ1-2 - TRBV29-1
CASSEAGTVPTGELFF TGTGCCAGCAGTGAAGCGGGGACAGTCCCTACCGGGGAGCTGTTTTTT TRBD1 TRBJ2-2 - TRBV2
CASSPGQGYGYTF TGTGCCAGCTCACCCGGGCAGGGATATGGCTACACCTTC - TRBJ1-2 - TRBV18
CASSYTSGLNYGYTF TGTGCCAGCAGTTACACGTCAGGCCTAAACTATGGCTACACCTTC - TRBJ1-2 - TRBV6-5
CASSQDEEAKNIQYF TGTGCCAGCAGCCAAGATGAGGAAGCCAAAAACATTCAGTACTTC - TRBJ2-4 - TRBV4-2
CASSLRGLSYNEQFF TGTGCCAGTAGTCTCAGGGGGCTTTCCTACAATGAGCAGTTCTTC TRBD1 TRBJ2-1 - TRBV19
CAIGKVGGNEQYF TGTGCCATCGGTAAGGTCGGGGGAAACGAGCAGTACTTC - TRBJ2-7 - TRBV10-3
CASGVQGTGEGYTF TGTGCCAGCGGAGTCCAGGGGACAGGGGAAGGCTACACCTTC TRBD1 TRBJ1-2 - TRBV28
CASSQCFYENFSRVGNQPQHF TGTGCCAGCAGCCAGTGTTTTTATGAGAATTTTTCCAGGGTTGGCAATCAGCCCCAGCATTTT - TRBJ1-5 - TRBV14
CASSFGRDRKPYGYTF TGTGCCAGCAGTTTCGGCCGGGACAGAAAGCCCTATGGCTACACCTTC TRBD1 TRBJ1-2 - TRBV27
CASSSRVGTEAFF TGTGCCAGCAGCTCCAGGGTTGGCACTGAAGCTTTCTTT - TRBJ1-1 medium-sized TRBV7-6
CASSYSLFYGYTF TGTGCCAGCAGTTACTCGCTATTCTATGGCTACACCTTC - TRBJ1-2 - TRBV6-6
CASSLFLLSGANVLTF TGTGCCAGCAGCTTATTTCTACTCTCTGGGGCCAACGTCCTGACTTTC - TRBJ2-6 - TRBV7-2
CASTFTSGDGYNEQFF TGTGCCAGCACCTTCACCAGCGGAGACGGGTACAATGAGCAGTTCTTC - TRBJ2-1 medium-sized TRBV5-8
CASSSLTGGGETQYF TGTGCCAGTAGTTCCCTTACAGGGGGAGGAGAGACCCAGTACTTC TRBD1 TRBJ2-5 once TRBV19
CASSLSGGEETQYF TGTGCCAGCAGCTTATCTGGGGGGGAAGAGACCCAGTACTTC TRBD2 TRBJ2-5 - TRBV7-3
CASRSDRGDTEAFF TGTGCAAGTCGCTCGGACAGGGGGGACACTGAAGCTTTCTTT - TRBJ1-1 - TRBV12-2
CASSIGQGAGQAFF TGTGCCAGTAGTATCGGACAGGGGGCGGGTCAAGCTTTCTTT TRBD1 TRBJ1-1 - TRBV19
CASSLMTGSAGELFF TGCGCCAGCAGCTTAATGACAGGGTCGGCCGGGGAGCTGTTTTTT TRBD1 TRBJ2-2 - TRBV5-1
CASSTSGRLDEQFF TGTGCCAGCAGTACTAGCGGGAGGTTAGATGAGCAGTTCTTC TRBD2 TRBJ2-1 - TRBV27
CASSPGGNEQYF TGTGCCAGCAGCCCAGGGGGTAACGAGCAGTACTTC TRBD1 TRBJ2-7 once TRBV5-6
CASSQVAESSYNEQFF TGTGCCAGCAGCCAAGTAGCAGAGAGCTCCTACAATGAGCAGTTCTTC - TRBJ2-1 once TRBV4-2
CASTGRAGTDTQYF TGCGCCAGCACCGGGAGGGCCGGCACAGATACGCAGTATTTT TRBD2 TRBJ2-3 - TRBV5-1
CASSPGTPTYEQYF TGTGCCAGCAGCCCCGGGACACCTACCTACGAGCAGTACTTC - TRBJ2-7 - TRBV7-2
CARSPEGADRLDF TGTGCCAGAAGCCCTGAGGGGGCTGACAGGTTAGATTTT TRBD1 TRBJ1-3 - TRBV5-3
CASSPQGTPYEQYF TGTGCCAGCTCACCACAGGGGACACCCTACGAGCAGTACTTC - TRBJ2-7 - TRBV18
CASSLGRTRIGELFF TGTGCCAGCAGCTTAGGCAGGACTAGAATCGGGGAGCTGTTTTTT TRBD2 TRBJ2-2 - TRBV7-8
CASNRDRGDEQYF TGTGCCAGCAATAGGGACAGGGGGGACGAGCAGTACTTC TRBD1 TRBJ2-7 - TRBV2
CASSPEPTGNHGEQYF TGTGCCAGCAGCCCAGAACCGACAGGGAACCACGGCGAGCAGTACTTC TRBD1 TRBJ2-7 - TRBV9
CASSPLEGVDYGYTF TGTGCCAGCTCACCTCTGGAAGGGGTGGACTATGGCTACACCTTC - TRBJ1-2 - TRBV18
CASSSGHSYEQYF TGCGCCAGCAGCTCCGGACACTCCTACGAGCAGTACTTC - TRBJ2-7 once TRBV5-1
CASSPGQGASDTQYF TGCGCCAGCAGTCCGGGACAGGGGGCATCAGATACGCAGTATTTT TRBD1 TRBJ2-3 - TRBV10-2